This TCR beta chain originates from a study of cytomegalovirus exposure and HLA in healthy donors. Study-level findings and limits: Analyses of presence and absence presupposed an approximately uniform sequencing depth across donors. It was only CMV serostatus that was available as immune exposure information.

As regards this clone: No antigen is known for it.

Per germline, CDR1 SGDLS and CDR2 YYNGEE. The CDR3 sequence is 15 residues long. V was trimmed by 4 bases and J by 5 bases, leaving 16 bases between them. Vbeta (60) and Jbeta (13) primers were used in the PCR. The data were produced by immunoSEQ multiplex PCR, yet TCRdb's version contains in-frame clones alone and is incomplete. The table shows around 140,000 clones, with more than 9.5% occurring only once. The TCR sequence derives from a man aged 45 to 65 in good health and CMV-seronegative. The specimen was PBMCs. The chain couples TRBV9 to TRBJ1-5; D is undetermined. In nucleotides, the CDR3 is TGTGCCAGCAGCCTCGAAGGGATGAGGGATCAGCCCCAGCATTTT. Its protein product is CASSLEGMRDQPQHF.